The 27 T cell receptor beta chains listed next were all sequenced from one sample in a study of T-cell memory formation after mild COVID-19. TCRdb recomputed calls from the 5' RACE reads with MiXCR, one row per CDR3 protein. The repertoire holds just over 350,000 distinct CDR3 sequences, around 14% seen once, with less than 25% in the top ten. Sequencing was performed on PBMCs or a T cell subset sorted from them (not recorded which). The receptors originated from a young man who had mild COVID-19 (a few samples of this study predate the infection). Cell type and time point are not known.

This chain links TRBV5-1 with TRBJ2-7; TRBD1 agrees at 9 bases. Losses at the gene ends were 0 bases for V and 6 bases for J; bases not matched to a gene: 4. Germline V gene lookup returns CDR1 SGHRS and CDR2 YFSETQ. The CDR3 is 14 amino acids. The CDR3 region has the DNA TGCGCCAGCAGCTTGGGACAGGGGGTGTCCGAGCAGTACTTC. This translates into CASSLGQGVSEQYF.

This clonotype was found many times. The J gene is TRBJ1-5, the V gene TRBV4-3; D not certain. Germline values: CDR1 LGHNA, CDR2 YSLEER. V dropped 1 base and J dropped 5 bases, with 9 bases sitting between them. The CDR3 is made up of 14 amino acids. Here the CDR3 reads CASSQVVADQPQHF. The CDR3 DNA sequence: TGCGCCAGCAGCCAAGTCGTGGCGGATCAGCCCCAGCATTTT.

The chain uses TRBV12-3 or TRBV12-4 and TRBJ2-7; unclear D gene. V dropped 6 bases and J dropped 3 bases, with 9 bases sitting between them. This CDR3 is 12 amino acids long. CDR3 residues: CASSVDIYEQYF. CDR3 nucleotides: TGTGCCAGCAGCGTCGACATCTACGAGCAGTACTTC.

This clonotype was counted only a few times. This chain connects TRBV5-1 to TRBJ2-5; D gene unclear. Trimming pared 4 bases from V and 5 bases from J, leaving 15 bases between. This CDR3 has 14 residues. Germline V gene lookup returns CDR1 SGHRS and CDR2 YFSETQ. CDR3 DNA sequence: TGCGCCAGCAGCCAGCACGACCCGGCGGAGACCCAGTACTTC. Its protein product is CASSQHDPAETQYF.

There are a few counts of this clonotype. This chain links TRBV7-3 with TRBJ2-2; tentatively, D is TRBD2 (5 bases). V lost 4 bases and J 8 bases, leaving 8 bases between the germline ends. This CDR3 is 12 amino acids long. In germline, CDR1 is SGHTA, CDR2 FQGTGA. The CDR3 here is CASSSGKGELFF. CDR3 sequence (DNA): TGTGCCAGCAGCTCGGGGAAGGGGGAGCTGTTTTTT.

This clonotype was observed a few times. The chain employs TRBV4-1 and TRBJ2-5; D not resolved. The CDR3 is 14 amino acids. CDR1 is MGHRA and CDR2 is YSYEKL in the germline V gene. V was pared by 1 base and J by 1 base, with 7 bases between. The CDR3 here is CASSQVTVQETQYF. The CDR3 nucleotides read TGCGCCAGCAGCCAAGTGACCGTCCAAGAGACCCAGTACTTC.

On this clonotype: One junction end does not reproduce the germline sequence, and a read error may be involved. V is TRBV10-2 and J is TRBJ2-3; 9 bases are shared with TRBD2. The V gene's germline CDR1 is WSHSY and CDR2 SAAADI. CDR3 length equals 16 residues. This chain's CDR3 is CASSELGRGGPDTQYF. The DNA of the CDR3 is TGCGCAAGCAGTGAGTTAGGGCGGGGGGGGCCCGATACGCAGTATTTT.

The V and J genes are TRBV20-1 and TRBJ2-7; D is unclear. V was pared by 6 bases and J by 3 bases, with 18 bases between. The germline V gene encodes CDR1 DFQATT and CDR2 SNEGSKA (reference sequence). This CDR3 spans 14 amino acids. In nucleotides, the CDR3 is TGCAGTGCGGTGGAGTCCGGCCATAACTACGAGCAGTACGTC. It yields the protein CSAVESGHNYEQYV.

The J gene is TRBJ1-5, the V gene TRBV6-5, with 7 positions matching TRBD1. Germline V gene sequence: CDR1 MNHEY, CDR2 SVGAGI. V lost 10 bases to trimming and J lost 3 bases; unmatched junction nucleotides: 6. The CDR3 is made up of 13 amino acids. This CDR3 is CATSGQNNQPQHF. DNA of the CDR3: TGTGCCACTTCGGGACAGAACAATCAGCCCCAGCATTTT.

This clonotype has only a few counts. This chain joins TRBV12-3 or TRBV12-4 and TRBJ2-7; 7 positions agree with TRBD1. The CDR3 is made up of 14 amino acids. V dropped 6 bases and J dropped 6; count of bases not matched to a gene: 11. CDR3 region: CASRSYTGESEQYF. For the CDR3, the DNA is TGTGCCAGCAGAAGCTATACAGGGGAGAGCGAGCAGTACTTC.

The table lists this clonotype with many counts. V and J are TRBV3-1 and TRBJ2-3, with D perhaps matching TRBD2 (5 bases). Germline V gene lookup returns CDR1 LGHDT and CDR2 YNNKEL (reference sequence). This CDR3 region has 15 residues. V shed 1 base and J shed 0 bases, with 8 bases lying between them. In DNA form, the CDR3 reads TGTGCCAGCAGCCAAGCCAGCGGTAGCACAGATACGCAGTATTTT. It specifies CASSQASGSTDTQYF.

The sample holds a few counts of this clonotype. This chain links TRBV27 with TRBJ1-2, with 7 bases lining up with TRBD1. After removal of 5 bases from V and 8 bases from J, the junction contained 17 bases not matched to a gene. This CDR3 contains 16 residues. The germline CDR1 and CDR2 sequences are MNHEY and SMNVEV (reference sequence). CDR3 DNA sequence: TGTGCCAGCAGTAAAAATTACGACAGGGCCCTATACGGCTACACCTTC. Amino acids: CASSKNYDRALYGYTF.

At least ten counts were recorded for this clonotype. The V and J genes are TRBV7-3 and TRBJ2-1; no firm D call. The germline V gene has CDR1 SGHTA and CDR2 FQGTGA. V was trimmed by 5 bases and J by 4 bases, leaving 9 bases between them. CDR3 size: 13 residues. The CDR3 nucleotides read TGTGCCAGCAGCCCCCCCCCTTACAATGAGCAGTTCTTC. Translating it yields CASSPPPYNEQFF.

Only a few counts were recorded for this clonotype. V and J are TRBV5-1 and TRBJ2-5, with D perhaps TRBD1 (5 bases). The germline V and J ends were trimmed by 5 bases and 3 bases, with 8 bases remaining between them. Per germline, CDR1 SGHRS and CDR2 YFSETQ. The CDR3 spans 12 residues. As DNA, the CDR3 is TGCGCCAGCAGAGGCAGGGAAGAGACCCAGTACTTC. It yields the protein CASRGREETQYF.

This clonotype was counted a few times. The J gene is TRBJ2-5, the V gene TRBV6-5; weak D call: TRBD2 (6 bases). Germline-derived CDR1 and CDR2 are MNHEY and SVGAGI. CDR3 length: 15 amino acids. V lost 5 bases, J lost 2 bases, and 15 bases lay in between. The CDR3 bases are TGTGCCAGCAGTGTCCATGGGGGGACTCAAGAGACCCAGTACTTC. Its translation is CASSVHGGTQETQYF.

The chain employs TRBV20-1 and TRBJ2-2, with D unresolved. Germline values: CDR1 DFQATT, CDR2 SNEGSKA (reference sequence). The CDR3 spans 13 residues. V was cut by 3 bases and J by 4 bases, with 9 bases left in between. In DNA, the CDR3 is TGCAGTGCTAGGCCGGCTCGCACCGGGGAGCTGTTTTTT. It translates to CSARPARTGELFF.

About this clonotype: An end of the junction does not agree with germline; a read error may underlie this. In DNA, the CDR3 is TGCGCCAGCAGTGAGTCGAAGGACTATACGAACATCGGGGAGCTGTTTTTT. The encoded protein is CASSESKDYTNIGELFF. This rearrangement joins TRBV10-1 to TRBJ2-2; TRBD2 might be the D (6 bases). CDR1 and CDR2 from the germline V gene are WNHNN and SYGVQD (reference sequence). The CDR3 is 17 amino acids.

The chain carries TRBV18 and TRBJ2-7; D gene ambiguous. Trimming shortened V by 1 base and J by 1 base, and 11 bases separated the two germline ends. CDR1 is KGHSH and CDR2 is LQKENI in the germline V gene. The CDR3 spans 15 residues. Here the CDR3 DNA reads TGTGCCAGCTCACCACAGTCGAGCCAGTCCTACGAGCAGTACTTC. It translates to CASSPQSSQSYEQYF.

A word on this clonotype: The junction departs from germline at one end; a sequencing error may be responsible. CDR3 nucleotides: TGTGCCAGCAGGGACCCTAGCGGGGGCATGCACTTC. Translation gives CASRDPSGGMHF. The chain has TRBV12-3 or TRBV12-4 and TRBJ2-7; 10 nucleotides align to TRBD2. CDR3 size: 12 residues.

This clonotype showed up just a few times. The genes are TRBV24-1 and TRBJ2-1; D unresolved. The V end lost 4 bases, the J end lost 13 bases, and 16 bases lay between the germline ends. The CDR3 is 13 residues long. Germline CDR1 and CDR2: KGHDR and SFDVKD. In DNA, the CDR3 is TGTGCCACCAGTGACCGACGACACTCAGGCCAGTTCTTC. It is translated as CATSDRRHSGQFF.

This clonotype turned up a few times. The CDR3 region is CASSYSSQGGSSYNEQFF. The DNA of the CDR3 is TGTGCCAGCAGTTACTCGAGCCAAGGGGGAAGCTCCTACAATGAGCAGTTCTTC. The rearrangement uses TRBV6-2 or TRBV6-3 and TRBJ2-1, with D maybe TRBD1 (6 bases). The CDR3 has 18 residues. Germline values: CDR1 MNHEY, CDR2 SVGEGT. The ends were cut back, 0 bases at V and 0 bases at J, with 15 bases in the middle.

This clonotype was counted between two and nine times. This chain links TRBV6-2 or TRBV6-3 with TRBJ2-2; perhaps TRBD2 as D (6 bases). The length of the CDR3 is 14 residues. Germline CDR1 and CDR2: MNHEY and SVGEGT. V gave up 4 bases and J gave up 4 bases, with 10 bases separating them. In DNA form, the CDR3 reads TGTGCCAGCAGTTGGGCGGGGTCCACCGGGGAGCTGTTTTTT. It is translated as CASSWAGSTGELFF.

This chain connects TRBV29-1 to TRBJ2-7, with D perhaps matching TRBD1 or TRBD2 (5 bases each). The germline V gene encodes CDR1 SQVTM and CDR2 ANQGSEA. Between the trimmed V and J ends, which lost 4 bases and 2 bases, there was a span of 15 bases. The length of the CDR3 is 14 residues. The CDR3 here is CSVVRTGRPYEQYF. In DNA, the CDR3 is TGCAGCGTTGTGAGGACGGGACGCCCCTACGAGCAGTACTTC.

At least ten counts were recorded for this clonotype. V and J are TRBV5-5 and TRBJ2-1; 9 nucleotides align to TRBD1. The CDR3 extends over 15 amino acids. From germline, CDR1 is SGHKS and CDR2 YYEKEE (reference sequence). The V segment lost 2 bases and the J segment 4 bases; nucleotides outside the gene matches: 4. Written as DNA, the CDR3 is TGTGCCAGCAGCTTTCGGACAGGGGTTTACAATGAGCAGTTCTTC. It codes for CASSFRTGVYNEQFF.

This clonotype turned up a few times. The rearrangement links TRBV5-1 to TRBJ2-7; unclear D gene. Trimming pared 0 bases from V and 0 bases from J, leaving 7 bases between. Per germline, CDR1 SGHRS and CDR2 YFSETQ. The CDR3 runs 14 residues. The CDR3 region is CASSLEWASYEQYF. Here the CDR3 DNA reads TGCGCCAGCAGCTTGGAATGGGCCTCCTACGAGCAGTACTTC.

This clonotype was seen more than once but under ten times. The chain combines TRBV12-3 or TRBV12-4 with TRBJ1-4; no clear D gene. The V gene lost 4 bases and the J gene lost 7 bases, with 13 bases spanning the gap. The CDR3 loop spans 14 amino acids. The DNA for the CDR3 is TGTGCCAGCAGTTCGGGTTCTTTGGGTGAAAAACTGTTTTTT. The encoded protein is CASSSGSLGEKLFF.

This clonotype appeared many times. This chain joins TRBV6-5 and TRBJ1-5; D uncertain. This CDR3 contains 15 residues. V was trimmed by 6 bases and J by 0 bases, leaving 12 bases between them. CDR1 is MNHEY and CDR2 is SVGAGI in the germline V gene. The CDR3 reads CASSNDGNSNQPQHF. The CDR3 nucleotides are TGTGCCAGCAGCAACGACGGTAATAGCAATCAGCCCCAGCATTTT.